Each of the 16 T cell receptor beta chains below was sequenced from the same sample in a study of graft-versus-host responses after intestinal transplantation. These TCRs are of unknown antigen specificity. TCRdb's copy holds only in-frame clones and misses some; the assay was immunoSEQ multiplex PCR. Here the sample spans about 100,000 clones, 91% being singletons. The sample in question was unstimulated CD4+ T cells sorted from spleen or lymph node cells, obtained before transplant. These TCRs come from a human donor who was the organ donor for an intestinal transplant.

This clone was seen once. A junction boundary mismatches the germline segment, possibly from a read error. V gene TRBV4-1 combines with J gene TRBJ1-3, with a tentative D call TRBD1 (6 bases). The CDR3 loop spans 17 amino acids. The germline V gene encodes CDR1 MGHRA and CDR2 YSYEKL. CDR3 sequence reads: CASSQDGGRGTGNTVYF. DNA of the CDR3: TGCGCCAGCAGCCAAGATGGCGGCAGGGGAACTGGAAACACCGTATATTTT.

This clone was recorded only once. The CDR3 sequence: CASSLSMAYSNQPQHF. As DNA, the CDR3 is TGTGCCAGCAGCTTATCAATGGCTTATAGCAATCAGCCCCAGCATTTT. V gene TRBV7-8 combines with J gene TRBJ1-5; D remains unclear. This CDR3 is built from 16 residues. The V end was cut by 2 bases, the J end by 0 bases, with 11 bases between. CDR1 is SGHVS and CDR2 is FQNEAQ in the germline V gene.

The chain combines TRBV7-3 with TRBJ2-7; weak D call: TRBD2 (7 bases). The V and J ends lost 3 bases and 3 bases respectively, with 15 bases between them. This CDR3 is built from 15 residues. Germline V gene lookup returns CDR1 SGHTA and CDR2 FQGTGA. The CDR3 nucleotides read TGTGCCAGCAGCTTGGGCGGGGGCTGGGTCTACGAGCAGTACTTC. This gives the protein CASSLGGGWVYEQYF.

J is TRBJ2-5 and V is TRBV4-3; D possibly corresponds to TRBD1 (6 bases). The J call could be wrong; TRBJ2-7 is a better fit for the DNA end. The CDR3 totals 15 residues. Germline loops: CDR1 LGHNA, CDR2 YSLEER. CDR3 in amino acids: CASSPRSQGPYEQYF. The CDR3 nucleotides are TGCGCCAGCAGCCCCAGATCCCAGGGGCCCTACGAGCAGTACTTC.

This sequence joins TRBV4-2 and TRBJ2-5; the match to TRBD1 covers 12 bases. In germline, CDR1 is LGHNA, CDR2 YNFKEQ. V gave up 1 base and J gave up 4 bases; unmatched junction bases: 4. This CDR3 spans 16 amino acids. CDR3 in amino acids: CASSQAGTGGGETQYF. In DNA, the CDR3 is TGTGCCAGCAGCCAAGCCGGGACAGGGGGCGGAGAGACCCAGTACTTC.

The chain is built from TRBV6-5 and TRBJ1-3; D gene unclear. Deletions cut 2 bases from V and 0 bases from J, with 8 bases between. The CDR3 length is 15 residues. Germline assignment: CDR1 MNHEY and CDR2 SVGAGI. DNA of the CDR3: TGTGCCAGCAGTTACGCCAGCGTCTCTGGAAACACCATATATTTT. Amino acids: CASSYASVSGNTIYF.

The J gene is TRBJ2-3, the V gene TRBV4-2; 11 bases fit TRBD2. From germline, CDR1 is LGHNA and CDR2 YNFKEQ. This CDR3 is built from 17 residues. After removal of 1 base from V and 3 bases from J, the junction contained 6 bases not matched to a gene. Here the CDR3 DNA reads TGTGCCAGCAGCCAAGGTAGCGGGGGGGCCAAAACAGATACGCAGTATTTT. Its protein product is CASSQGSGGAKTDTQYF.

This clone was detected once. The CDR3 DNA reads TGTGCCAGCAGTGAAGCGACGACAGGGAACACTGAAGCTTTCTTT. Protein sequence: CASSEATTGNTEAFF. The chain uses TRBV6-1 and TRBJ1-1; the D gene is possibly TRBD1 (6 bases). The CDR3 is made up of 15 amino acids. The germline CDR1 and CDR2 sequences are MNHNS and SASEGT. V lost 0 bases to trimming and J lost 1 base, with 9 bases between them.

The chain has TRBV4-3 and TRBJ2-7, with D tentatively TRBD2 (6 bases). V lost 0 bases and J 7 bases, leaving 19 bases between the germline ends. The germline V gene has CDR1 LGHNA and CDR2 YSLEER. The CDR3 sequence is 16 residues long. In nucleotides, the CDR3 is TGCGCCAGCAGCCAAGATGTACTGGAGGGATCAAGGGAGCAGTACTTC. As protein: CASSQDVLEGSREQYF.

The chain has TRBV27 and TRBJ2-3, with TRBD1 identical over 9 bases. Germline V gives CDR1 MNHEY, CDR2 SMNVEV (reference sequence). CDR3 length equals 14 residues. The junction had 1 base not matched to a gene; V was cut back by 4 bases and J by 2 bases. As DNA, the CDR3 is TGTGCCAGCAGTTGGACAGGGGACACAGATACGCAGTATTTT. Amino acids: CASSWTGDTDTQYF.

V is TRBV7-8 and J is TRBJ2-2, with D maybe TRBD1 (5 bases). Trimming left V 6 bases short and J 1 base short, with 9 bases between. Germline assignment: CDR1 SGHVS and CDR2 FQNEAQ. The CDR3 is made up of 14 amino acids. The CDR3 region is CASRQDKNTGELFF. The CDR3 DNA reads TGTGCCAGCAGACAGGACAAGAACACCGGGGAGCTGTTTTTT.

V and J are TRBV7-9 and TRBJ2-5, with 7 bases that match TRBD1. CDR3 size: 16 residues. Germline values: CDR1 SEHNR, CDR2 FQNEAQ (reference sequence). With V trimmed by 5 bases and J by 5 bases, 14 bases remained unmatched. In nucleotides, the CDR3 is TGTGCCAGCAGCCATAGGACAGGTTCCCTGAGGGAGACCCAGTACTTC. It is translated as CASSHRTGSLRETQYF.

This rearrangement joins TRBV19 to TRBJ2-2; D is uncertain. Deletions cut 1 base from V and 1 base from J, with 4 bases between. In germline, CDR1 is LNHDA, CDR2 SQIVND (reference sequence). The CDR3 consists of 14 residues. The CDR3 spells CASSIGQNTGELFF. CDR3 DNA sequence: TGTGCCAGTAGTATAGGACAGAACACCGGGGAGCTGTTTTTT. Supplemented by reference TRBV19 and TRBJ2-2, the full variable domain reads DGGITQSPKYLFRKEGQNVTLSCEQNLNHDAMYWYRQDPGQGLRLIYYSQIVNDFQKGDIAEGYSVSREKKESFPLTVTSAQKNPTAFYLCASSIGQNTGELFFGEGSRLTVL.

CDR3 nucleotide sequence: TGTGCCAGCAGCCCGGTGAATAGCAATCAGCCCCAGCATTTT. Amino acids: CASSPVNSNQPQHF. The genes are TRBV5-5 and TRBJ1-5; D not resolved. The CDR3 is 14 residues long. The V end lost 4 bases, the J end lost 0 bases, and 8 bases lay between the germline ends. Per the germline V gene, CDR1 is SGHKS and CDR2 is YYEKEE (reference sequence).

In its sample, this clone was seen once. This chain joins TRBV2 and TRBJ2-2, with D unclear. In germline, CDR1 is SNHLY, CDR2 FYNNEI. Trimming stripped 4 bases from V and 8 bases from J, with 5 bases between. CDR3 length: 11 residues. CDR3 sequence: CASSASGELFF. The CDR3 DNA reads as TGTGCCAGCAGTGCGTCTGGGGAGCTGTTTTTT.

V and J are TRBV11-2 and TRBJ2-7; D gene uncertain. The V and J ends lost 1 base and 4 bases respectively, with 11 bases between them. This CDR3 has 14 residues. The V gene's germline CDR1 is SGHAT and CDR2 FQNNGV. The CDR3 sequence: CASSLANIIYEQYF. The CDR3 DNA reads TGTGCCAGCAGCTTAGCCAACATCATTTACGAGCAGTACTTC.